The 4 T cell receptor beta chains presented below share a single source sample, sequenced in a study of blood T cell repertoires in COVID-19. The assay was immunoSEQ multiplex PCR, and TCRdb's table has in-frame clones only and misses some. The table shows about 210,000 clones, with roughly 75% occurring only once. Sequencing was performed on peripheral blood. The receptors derive from a woman in her seventies with acute or convalescent COVID-19.

The V and J genes are TRBV5-1 and TRBJ1-6, with TRBD1 matching 9 bases. Germline lookup yields CDR1 SGHRS and CDR2 YFSETQ. CDR3 length: 15 residues. V was pared by 4 bases and J by 7 bases, with 6 bases of the junction left unmatched. The CDR3 nucleotides read TGCGCCAGCAGCCGTGACGGACAGGGGAATTCACCCCTCCACTTT. This codes for CASSRDGQGNSPLHF.

This chain uses TRBV24-1 with TRBJ1-5; 7 positions agree with TRBD1. V dropped 5 bases and J dropped 5; count of bases not matched to a gene: 8. CDR3 length equals 15 residues. CDR1 and CDR2 (germline): KGHDR, SFDVKD. CDR3 in DNA: TGTGCCACCAGTGCCGGGGTAGGGGGCCATCAGCCCCAGCATTTT. Translating gives CATSAGVGGHQPQHF.

This chain uses TRBV6-2 or TRBV6-3 with TRBJ2-4; maybe TRBD2 (5 bases). Germline-derived CDR1 and CDR2 are MNHEY and SVGEGT. Trimming took off 6 bases at V and 6 bases at J, with 12 bases between the two ends. The CDR3 is made up of 13 amino acids. CDR3 sequence: CASSTDFLNIQYF. CDR3 nucleotide sequence: TGTGCCAGCAGCACGGACTTCTTAAACATTCAGTACTTC.

The V gene is TRBV30, the J gene TRBJ1-1, with 11 bases aligning to TRBD1. V lost 0 bases to trimming and J lost 10 bases; unmatched junction nucleotides: 4. This CDR3 is built from 13 residues. The V gene's germline CDR1 is GTSNPN and CDR2 SVGIG (reference sequence). CDR3 DNA: TGTGCCTGGAGTGTCGGGACAGGGGGGTTAGCTTTCTTT. It codes for CAWSVGTGGLAFF.